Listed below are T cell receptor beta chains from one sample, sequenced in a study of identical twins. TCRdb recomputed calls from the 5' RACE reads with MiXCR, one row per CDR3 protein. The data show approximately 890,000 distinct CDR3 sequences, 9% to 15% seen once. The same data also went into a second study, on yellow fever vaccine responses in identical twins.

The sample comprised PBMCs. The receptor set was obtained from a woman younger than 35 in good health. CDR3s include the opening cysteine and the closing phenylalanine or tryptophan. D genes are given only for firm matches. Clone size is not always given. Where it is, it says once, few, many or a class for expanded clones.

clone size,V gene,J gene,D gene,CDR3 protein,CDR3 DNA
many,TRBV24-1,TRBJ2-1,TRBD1,CATSKNPGQGRINEQFF,TGTGCCACCAGTAAAAATCCGGGACAGGGGCGTATCAATGAGCAGTTCTTC
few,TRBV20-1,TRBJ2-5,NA,CSATPGGAGETQYF,TGCAGTGCTACTCCAGGGGGGGCAGGGGAGACCCAGTACTTC
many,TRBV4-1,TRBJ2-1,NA,CASSQDRGLSYNEQFF,TGCGCCAGCAGCCAAGATCGCGGCCTCTCCTACAATGAGCAGTTCTTC
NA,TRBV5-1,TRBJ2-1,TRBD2,CASSFFLAGKTSNEQFF,TGCGCCAGCAGCTTTTTCCTAGCGGGGAAAACAAGTAATGAGCAGTTCTTC
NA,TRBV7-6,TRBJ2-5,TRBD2,CASSSRTSGRHQETQYF,TGTGCCAGCAGCTCAAGGACTAGCGGGAGGCACCAAGAGACCCAGTACTTC
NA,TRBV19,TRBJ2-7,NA,CASSMTGKSSYEQYF,TGTGCCAGTAGTATGACGGGGAAGAGCTCCTACGAGCAGTACTTC
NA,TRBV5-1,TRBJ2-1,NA,CASTLKVSSYNEQFF,TGCGCCAGCACCCTAAAGGTATCTAGCTACAATGAGCAGTTCTTC
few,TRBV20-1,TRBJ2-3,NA,CSARDWGSPSTDTQYF,TGCAGTGCTAGAGATTGGGGCAGCCCTAGCACAGATACGCAGTATTTT
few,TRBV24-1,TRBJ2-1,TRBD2,CATAGGVEQFF,TGTGCCACCGCGGGGGGAGTTGAGCAGTTCTTC
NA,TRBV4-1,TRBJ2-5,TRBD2,CASSQVRGEETQYF,TGCGCCAGCAGCCAAGTGCGGGGGGAAGAGACCCAGTACTTC
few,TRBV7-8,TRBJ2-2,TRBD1,CASSPNRDRDFGELFF,TGTGCCAGCAGCCCCAACCGGGACAGGGACTTCGGGGAGCTGTTTTTT
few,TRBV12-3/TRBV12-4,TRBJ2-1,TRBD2,CASSRSGRDNEQFF,TGTGCCAGCAGCCGTAGCGGGAGGGACAATGAGCAGTTCTTC
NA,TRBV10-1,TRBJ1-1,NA,CASNLQDTEAFF,TGCGCCAGCAACCTACAGGACACTGAAGCTTTCTTT
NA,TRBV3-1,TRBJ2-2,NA,CASSPRWRENTGELFF,TGTGCCAGCAGCCCGCGGTGGAGGGAGAACACCGGGGAGCTGTTTTTT
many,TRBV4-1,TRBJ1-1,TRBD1,CASSQTTGRTEAFF,TGCGCCAGCAGCCAAACGACAGGGAGGACTGAAGCTTTCTTT
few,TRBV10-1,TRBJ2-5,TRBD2,CASKRRTSGQETQYF,TGCGCCAGCAAGCGGCGGACTAGCGGCCAAGAGACCCAGTACTTC
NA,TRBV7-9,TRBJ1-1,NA,CASSLHILANTEAFF,TGTGCCAGCAGCCTCCACATCCTAGCGAACACTGAAGCTTTCTTT
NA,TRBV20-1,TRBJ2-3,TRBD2,CSAAPHSGGARDTQYF,TGCAGTGCTGCCCCACATAGCGGGGGGGCCCGAGATACGCAGTATTTT
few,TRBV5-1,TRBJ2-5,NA,CASSPLLMEETQYF,TGCGCCAGCAGCCCTCTTCTGATGGAGGAGACCCAGTACTTC
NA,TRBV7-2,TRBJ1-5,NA,CASSSYRSSNQPQHF,TGTGCCAGCAGCTCCTACCGCTCTAGCAATCAGCCCCAGCATTTT
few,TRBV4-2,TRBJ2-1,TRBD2,CASSHPNAGDPQISYNEQFF,TGTGCCAGCAGCCACCCTAACGCGGGGGACCCACAAATCTCCTACAATGAGCAGTTCTTC
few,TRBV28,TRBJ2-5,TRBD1,CASSPPPTGWETQYF,TGTGCCAGCAGTCCACCCCCGACAGGGTGGGAGACCCAGTACTTC
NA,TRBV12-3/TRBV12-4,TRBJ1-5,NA,CASNVDSFVGPQHF,TGTGCCAGCAACGTCGACTCTTTCGTGGGGCCCCAGCATTTT
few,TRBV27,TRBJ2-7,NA,CASSSPTGRISYEQYF,TGTGCCAGCAGTTCGCCTACAGGGCGAATCTCCTACGAGCAGTACTTC
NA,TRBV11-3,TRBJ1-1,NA,CASSGEVPEAFF,TGTGCCAGCAGCGGGGAGGTCCCTGAAGCTTTCTTT
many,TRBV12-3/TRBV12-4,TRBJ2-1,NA,CASSLEVTRAEKMFF,TGTGCCAGCAGTTTAGAGGTAACCCGCGCAGAAAAAATGTTCTTC
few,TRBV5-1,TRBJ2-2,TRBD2,CASSSGLAGVQTGELFF,TGCGCCAGCAGCTCGGGACTAGCGGGAGTTCAGACCGGGGAGCTGTTTTTT
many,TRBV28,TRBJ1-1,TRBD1,CASSAGQGFITEAFF,TGTGCCAGCAGTGCCGGACAGGGTTTTATCACTGAAGCTTTCTTT
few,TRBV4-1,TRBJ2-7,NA,CASSPGGGGGTYEQYF,TGCGCCAGCAGCCCGGGGGGGGGAGGGGGCACCTACGAGCAGTACTTC
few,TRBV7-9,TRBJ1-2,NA,CASSLLNYGYTF,TGTGCCAGCAGCTTACTTAACTATGGCTACACCTTC
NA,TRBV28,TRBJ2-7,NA,CASREFVGGGSSSEQYF,TGTGCCAGCAGAGAATTTGTAGGGGGAGGCTCTTCAAGCGAGCAGTACTTC
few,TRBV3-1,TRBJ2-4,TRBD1,CASSQDLMDRDHGSKNIQYF,TGTGCCAGCAGCCAAGATCTCATGGACAGGGACCATGGGTCCAAAAACATTCAGTACTTC
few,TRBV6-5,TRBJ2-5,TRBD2,CASSYSSGGAGETQYF,TGTGCCAGCAGTTACTCGAGCGGGGGGGCGGGAGAGACCCAGTACTTC